Shown below are 10 T cell receptor beta chains from a single sample sequenced in a study of OX40 agonist ivuxolimab in advanced cancers. The method was immunoSEQ multiplex PCR; TCRdb's version includes in-frame clones alone and lacks a portion of them. The sample lists 40,000 or so clones, roughly 90% seen once, with roughly a fifth in the top ten. The input for sequencing was CD4+ or CD8+ T cells sorted from blood, taken in a trial of the OX40 agonist ivuxolimab. The receptor source for this set is an adult with an advanced solid tumor such as melanoma, head and neck, liver or kidney cancer.

The V call is TRBV11-3, the J call TRBJ2-2, with D possibly being TRBD2 (6 bases). The CDR3 runs 16 residues. Trimming shortened V by 5 bases and J by 4 bases, and 17 bases separated the two germline ends. Germline CDR1 is SGHNT and CDR2 is YENEEA. CDR3 bases: TGTGCCAGCAGCCCCCGGGGTAGCGGAGGCACCGGGGAGCTGTTTTTT. Translated, it gives CASSPRGSGGTGELFF.

This clone was seen once. V gene TRBV27 combines with J gene TRBJ2-1; TRBD2 agrees at 9 bases. This CDR3 region has 16 residues. Germline V gene data show CDR1 as MNHEY and CDR2 as SMNVEV (reference sequence). V gave up 6 bases and J gave up 2 bases; unmatched junction bases: 8. CDR3 protein: CASSAGGDGAYNEQFF. CDR3 coding DNA: TGTGCCAGCAGCGCGGGGGGGGACGGGGCCTACAATGAGCAGTTCTTC.

The chain recombines TRBV28 with TRBJ2-3; TRBD1 matches at 7 bases. There are 15 residues in the CDR3. Germline trimming cut 5 bases from V and 0 bases from J; bases unmatched to any gene: 5. Germline CDR1 and CDR2: MDHEN and SYDVKM. The CDR3 bases are TGTGCCAGCAGTGCCCGGGACAGTAGCACAGATACGCAGTATTTT. Translating gives CASSARDSSTDTQYF.

V is TRBV9 and J is TRBJ2-3; 7 bases are a match to TRBD1. The ends lost 3 bases at V and 0 bases at J; junction bases unmatched: 7. From germline, CDR1 is SGDLS and CDR2 YYNGEE. The CDR3 spans 16 residues. The CDR3 spells CASSAGDRPSTDTQYF. CDR3 DNA sequence: TGTGCCAGCAGCGCTGGGGACAGACCTAGCACAGATACGCAGTATTTT. Full variable domain (outside the CDR3, taken from reference TRBV9 and TRBJ2-3): DSGVTQTPKHLITATGQRVTLRCSPRSGDLSVYWYQQSLDQGLQFLIQYYNGEERAKGNILERFSAQQFPDLHSELNLSSLELGDSALYFCASSAGDRPSTDTQYFGPGTRLTVL.

This chain joins TRBV6-5 and TRBJ1-1; weak D call: TRBD1 (6 bases). Germline assignment: CDR1 MNHEY and CDR2 SVGAGI. This CDR3 has 15 residues. Trimming removed 0 bases at V and 1 base at J, with 9 bases between. For the CDR3, the DNA is TGTGCCAGCAGTTACTCCAGGGGTCAGAACACTGAAGCTTTCTTT. Its protein is CASSYSRGQNTEAFF.

The rearrangement uses TRBV9 and TRBJ2-3; D ambiguous. Between the trimmed V and J ends, which lost 3 bases and 0 bases, there was a span of 14 bases. The germline gives CDR1 SGDLS, CDR2 YYNGEE. The length of the CDR3 is 16 residues. CDR3 nucleotide sequence: TGTGCCAGCAGCGCATCGGGCGGAGCTAGCACAGATACGCAGTATTTT. Amino acid sequence: CASSASGGASTDTQYF.

The rearrangement links TRBV9 to TRBJ2-3, with a tentative D call TRBD2 (5 bases). The germline V gene has CDR1 SGDLS and CDR2 YYNGEE. Trimming cost V 2 bases and J 2 bases, with 15 bases left between them. The CDR3 is 16 amino acids. The CDR3 region is CASSVIAEGSTDTQYF. CDR3 sequence (DNA): TGTGCCAGCAGCGTCATAGCCGAGGGCTCCACAGATACGCAGTATTTT. Variable domain in full (rest from reference TRBV9 and TRBJ2-3): DSGVTQTPKHLITATGQRVTLRCSPRSGDLSVYWYQQSLDQGLQFLIQYYNGEERAKGNILERFSAQQFPDLHSELNLSSLELGDSALYFCASSVIAEGSTDTQYFGPGTRLTVL.

This chain connects TRBV6-5 to TRBJ1-2, with D possibly TRBD1 on 5 matching bases. Trimming removed 0 bases from V and 7 bases from J, with 15 bases in between. Germline assignment: CDR1 MNHEY and CDR2 SVGAGI. The CDR3 contains 15 residues. The CDR3 coding sequence is TGTGCCAGCAGTTACTCGACGGCGGCAGGGTCTGGCTACACCTTC. Amino acids: CASSYSTAAGSGYTF.

This sequence joins TRBV6-5 and TRBJ2-1, with 9 bases identical to TRBD2. This CDR3 is built from 16 residues. The junction had 7 bases not matched to a gene; V was cut back by 0 bases and J by 7 bases. Germline CDR1 reads MNHEY; CDR2 reads SVGAGI. The CDR3 region has the DNA TGTGCCAGCAGTTACTCTGGAGGGCGGGAGGGGAATGAGCAGTTCTTC. This sequence encodes CASSYSGGREGNEQFF.

The chain couples TRBV4-3 to TRBJ2-3; 10 bases are a match to TRBD2. CDR3 length equals 18 residues. V gave up 3 bases and J gave up 2 bases; unmatched junction bases: 11. Germline CDR1 is LGHNA and CDR2 is YSLEER. The CDR3 nucleotides are TGCGCCAGCAGCCAGACCCTTAGGACTAGCGGTGACACAGATACGCAGTATTTT. It specifies CASSQTLRTSGDTDTQYF.